The 22 T cell receptor beta chains in this list originate from one sample, sequenced in a study of OX40 agonist ivuxolimab in advanced cancers. Clones were sequenced by immunoSEQ multiplex PCR, and TCRdb holds only the in-frame ones, with some missing. The repertoire holds roughly 93,000 clones, with roughly nine tenths as singletons. Here the sequenced sample was CD4+ or CD8+ T cells sorted from blood, taken in a trial of the OX40 agonist ivuxolimab. The receptors shown here come from an adult with an advanced solid tumor such as melanoma, head and neck, liver or kidney cancer.

This chain connects TRBV10-3 to TRBJ2-1; D is undetermined. The CDR3 is 15 residues long. V was pared by 2 bases and J by 1 base, with 9 bases between. Germline V CDR1 and CDR2: ENHRY, SYGVKD. CDR3 in DNA: TGTGCCATCAGTGAGATGGCCGGGTCCTACAATGAGCAGTTCTTC. This codes for CAISEMAGSYNEQFF.

V usage is TRBV4-2 and J usage is TRBJ1-3; 7 nucleotides match TRBD1. Germline V CDR1 and CDR2: LGHNA, YNFKEQ. V was pared by 5 bases and J by 0 bases, with 10 bases of the junction left unmatched. The CDR3 runs 17 residues. This chain's CDR3 is CASSYDRDLSSGNTIYF. CDR3 sequence (DNA): TGTGCCAGCAGCTATGACAGGGACCTCTCCTCTGGAAACACCATATATTTT.

This clone was seen a single time. CDR3 sequence: CASSYNIFEQYF. DNA for the CDR3: TGTGCCAGCAGTTACAACATCTTCGAGCAGTACTTC. The rearrangement links TRBV6-6 to TRBJ2-7; D unresolved. The CDR3 has 12 residues. V shed 2 bases and J shed 6 bases, with 8 bases lying between them. The germline gives CDR1 MNHNY, CDR2 SVGAGI (reference sequence).

The V gene is TRBV4-1, the J gene TRBJ2-7; a possible D gene is TRBD1 (6 bases). V was clipped by 3 bases and J by 3 bases, with 12 bases between them. Germline V gene lookup returns CDR1 MGHRA and CDR2 YSYEKL. CDR3 length: 14 amino acids. This CDR3 is CASSHPDRNYEQYF. CDR3 sequence (DNA): TGCGCCAGCAGCCACCCGGACAGAAACTACGAGCAGTACTTC.

The genes are TRBV2 and TRBJ1-2, with D perhaps matching TRBD1 (5 bases). The CDR3 contains 14 residues. Trimming took off 5 bases at V and 8 bases at J, with 18 bases between the two ends. CDR1 and CDR2 from the germline V gene are SNHLY and FYNNEI. Here the CDR3 reads CASSRQRTSEGYTF. DNA for the CDR3: TGTGCCAGCAGTCGACAGCGAACTTCGGAAGGCTACACCTTC. Drawing the rest from reference TRBV2 and TRBJ1-2, the complete variable domain is EPEVTQTPSHQVTQMGQEVILRCVPISNHLYFYWYRQILGQKVEFLVSFYNNEISEKSEIFDDQFSVERPDGSNFTLKIRSTKLEDSAMYFCASSRQRTSEGYTFGSGTRLTVV.

The chain has TRBV5-1 and TRBJ2-1; D call uncertain. The CDR3 consists of 15 residues. V lost 9 bases to trimming and J lost 9 bases, with 25 bases between them. Germline V gene lookup returns CDR1 SGHRS and CDR2 YFSETQ. The CDR3 nucleotides are TGCGCCACAAGAGGAGATGCACAACCGACGACTGAGCAGTTCTTC. Translating it yields CATRGDAQPTTEQFF.

The chain links TRBV16 to TRBJ1-5; D might be TRBD1 (5 bases). Trimming took off 2 bases at V and 0 bases at J, with 11 bases between the two ends. Germline V gene data show CDR1 as KGHSY and CDR2 as FQNENV. The CDR3 totals 16 residues. In nucleotides, the CDR3 is TGTGCCAGCAGCCAACTGTCAGGGTCTAGCAATCAGCCCCAGCATTTT. This codes for CASSQLSGSSNQPQHF.

The chain uses TRBV7-8 and TRBJ2-2; D perhaps matches TRBD1 (6 bases). Germline CDR1 and CDR2: SGHVS and FQNEAQ. This CDR3 is 13 amino acids long. V gave up 4 bases and J gave up 5 bases, with 8 bases separating them. This chain's CDR3 is CASSWQGTGELFF. The CDR3 nucleotides read TGTGCCAGCAGCTGGCAGGGGACCGGGGAGCTGTTTTTT. Full variable domain (outside the CDR3, taken from reference TRBV7-8 and TRBJ2-2): GAGVSQSPRYKVAKRGQDVALRCDPISGHVSLFWYQQALGQGPEFLTYFQNEAQLDKSGLPSDRFFAERPEGSVSTLKIQRTQQEDSAVYLCASSWQGTGELFFGEGSRLTVL.

This clone was counted a single time. V usage is TRBV4-1 and J usage is TRBJ1-1; no definite D call. CDR1 is MGHRA and CDR2 is YSYEKL in the germline V gene. V was cut by 1 base and J by 0 bases, with 9 bases left in between. The CDR3 covers 15 residues. Here the CDR3 reads CASSQVGRVNTEAFF. In DNA, the CDR3 is TGCGCCAGCAGCCAAGTGGGCAGAGTGAACACTGAAGCTTTCTTT.

The V gene is TRBV7-9, the J gene TRBJ2-7; 9 bases are shared with TRBD1. In germline, CDR1 is SEHNR, CDR2 FQNEAQ (reference sequence). The trim removed 5 bases at V and 2 bases at J, leaving 4 bases unmatched. The CDR3 sequence is 14 residues long. CDR3 DNA sequence: TGTGCCAGCAGCGAGACAGGGGGTCCCTACGAGCAGTACTTC. Amino acid sequence: CASSETGGPYEQYF.

This sequence joins TRBV5-1 and TRBJ2-7; TRBD1 matches at 9 bases. Germline trimming cut 1 base from V and 0 bases from J; bases unmatched to any gene: 11. The CDR3 loop spans 18 amino acids. Per the germline V gene, CDR1 is SGHRS and CDR2 is YFSETQ. The DNA for the CDR3 is TGCGCCAGCAGCTTGATTTCCACCGGACAGGGGAACTCCTACGAGCAGTACTTC. It encodes CASSLISTGQGNSYEQYF.

V gene TRBV5-1 combines with J gene TRBJ2-1; D is unclear. Trimming stripped 0 bases from V and 6 bases from J, with 22 bases between. The CDR3 runs to 18 residues. Germline CDR1 is SGHRS and CDR2 is YFSETQ. CDR3 nucleotide sequence: TGCGCCAGCAGCTTGGCCAAAGACAAGACTGGACCACGCAATGAGCAGTTCTTC. Its translation is CASSLAKDKTGPRNEQFF.

The V call is TRBV2, the J call TRBJ2-1; 8 nucleotides agree with TRBD1. This CDR3 region has 14 residues. J lost 9 bases, V lost 6 bases, and 10 bases had no gene match. Per germline, CDR1 SNHLY and CDR2 FYNNEI. DNA for the CDR3: TGTGCCAGCAGCCAAGGACAGGGAACGGGTGAGCAGTTCTTC. It yields the protein CASSQGQGTGEQFF. The variable domain in full, completed from reference TRBV2 and TRBJ2-1, reads EPEVTQTPSHQVTQMGQEVILRCVPISNHLYFYWYRQILGQKVEFLVSFYNNEISEKSEIFDDQFSVERPDGSNFTLKIRSTKLEDSAMYFCASSQGQGTGEQFFGPGTRLTVL.

This sequence joins TRBV27 and TRBJ1-1; no definite D call. The CDR3 has 14 amino acids. Germline CDR1 reads MNHEY; CDR2 reads SMNVEV (reference sequence). V shed 6 bases and J shed 1 base, with 12 bases lying between them. The CDR3 here is CASRGFEGNTEAFF. For the CDR3, the DNA is TGTGCCAGCAGGGGTTTTGAGGGGAACACTGAAGCTTTCTTT.

The rearrangement uses TRBV5-1 and TRBJ2-2, with 10 nucleotides matching TRBD2. CDR3 length: 18 amino acids. Germline assignment: CDR1 SGHRS and CDR2 YFSETQ. The trim removed 2 bases at V and 6 bases at J, leaving 13 bases unmatched. The CDR3: CASSFLGRTSGGAGELFF. In DNA, the CDR3 is TGCGCCAGCAGCTTCCTGGGACGTACCAGCGGGGGGGCCGGGGAGCTGTTTTTT.

The chain is built from TRBV5-4 and TRBJ1-2; D call uncertain. The V gene's germline CDR1 is SGHNT and CDR2 YYREEE (reference sequence). V gave up 6 bases and J gave up 1 base, with 7 bases separating them. CDR3 length: 12 residues. The CDR3 DNA reads as TGTGCCAGCACCAGGAATAACTATGGCTACACCTTC. Its protein product is CASTRNNYGYTF.

The chain couples TRBV5-1 to TRBJ2-4; D remains ambiguous. Germline V gene lookup returns CDR1 SGHRS and CDR2 YFSETQ. V lost 3 bases to trimming and J lost 10 bases, with 11 bases between them. The CDR3 runs to 12 residues. Here the CDR3 reads CASSSGHGIQYF. CDR3 DNA sequence: TGCGCCAGCAGCTCGGGCCATGGGATTCAGTACTTC.

The V call is TRBV5-4, the J call TRBJ2-1, with TRBD2 matching 12 bases. The CDR3 contains 15 residues. The trim removed 4 bases at V and 8 bases at J, leaving 7 bases unmatched. Germline CDR1 reads SGHNT; CDR2 reads YYREEE (reference sequence). The chain's CDR3 is CASSQRLAGVDEQFF. CDR3 bases: TGTGCCAGCAGCCAAAGACTAGCGGGAGTTGATGAGCAGTTCTTC.

V usage is TRBV18 and J usage is TRBJ2-2; 9 nucleotides agree with TRBD2. The CDR3 has 16 residues. Germline CDR1 and CDR2: KGHSH and LQKENI. The V gene end was trimmed by 0 bases and the J gene end by 4 bases; junction bases not matched to a gene: 3. CDR3 sequence reads: CASSPPRGRGTGELFF. In nucleotides, the CDR3 is TGTGCCAGCTCACCACCTCGCGGGAGGGGCACCGGGGAGCTGTTTTTT.

The V and J genes are TRBV11-2 and TRBJ1-1, with TRBD1 as a possible D gene (5 bases). Trimming shortened V by 7 bases and J by 3 bases, and 18 bases separated the two germline ends. Germline loops: CDR1 SGHAT, CDR2 FQNNGV. The CDR3 totals 15 residues. In DNA form, the CDR3 reads TGTGCCAGCATTCCGTGGGGCAGGAGAGACACTGAAGCTTTCTTT. Translating gives CASIPWGRRDTEAFF. The complete variable domain, with remaining parts taken from reference TRBV11-2 and TRBJ1-1, reads EAGVAQSPRYKIIEKRQSVAFWCNPISGHATLYWYQQILGQGPKLLIQFQNNGVVDDSQLPKDRFSAERLKGVDSTLKIQPAKLEDSAVYLCASIPWGRRDTEAFFGQGTRLTVV.

This rearrangement joins TRBV27 to TRBJ1-6, with D tentatively TRBD1 (6 bases). Germline V gene data show CDR1 as MNHEY and CDR2 as SMNVEV (reference sequence). Trimming cost V 5 bases and J 7 bases, with 15 bases left between them. This CDR3 comprises 15 residues. The CDR3 protein is CASSPTGKRNSPLHF. CDR3 in DNA: TGTGCCAGCAGTCCCACAGGGAAACGAAATTCACCCCTCCACTTT.

J is TRBJ2-6 and V is TRBV9; D is unresolved. The germline gives CDR1 SGDLS, CDR2 YYNGEE. CDR3 length equals 16 residues. V lost 0 bases, J lost 2 bases, and 9 bases lay in between. CDR3 sequence (DNA): TGTGCCAGCAGCGTAGCCCCCCAGCCTGGGGCCAACGTCCTGACTTTC. Its translation is CASSVAPQPGANVLTF.